This is a list of T cell receptor beta chains from one sample in a study of blood T cells in healthy people across ages. TCRdb called the 5' RACE reads again in MiXCR, with one record for every CDR3 protein. The top ten hold around an eighth of the sample, which has 800,000 to 1,000,000 distinct CDR3 sequences, roughly 52% seen once. Sequenced: blood. Receptors were obtained from a man under 40 in good health. Each CDR3 is given with its conserved first and last residue. Fields, in order: D gene, V gene, J gene, clone size, CDR3 protein, CDR3 DNA. The D gene is left open where the match is weak. Not all rows give a size; the values are once, few, many and, for expanded clones, a class.

>TRBD1|TRBV27|TRBJ2-4|many
CASSYRGMAKNIQYF
TGTGCCAGCAGCTACAGGGGTATGGCCAAAAACATTCAGTACTTC
>TRBD2|TRBV12-3/TRBV12-4|TRBJ2-5|-
CASSLSGTSQETQYF
TGTGCCAGCAGTTTAAGCGGGACTAGCCAAGAGACCCAGTACTTC
>TRBD1|TRBV5-8|TRBJ2-7|-
CASSLELGGVYYEQYF
TGTGCCAGCAGCTTGGAACTAGGGGGCGTTTATTACGAGCAGTACTTC
>TRBD1|TRBV7-2|TRBJ2-7|-
CASSDRGRNEQYF
TGTGCCAGCAGCGACAGGGGGCGAAACGAGCAGTACTTC
>-|TRBV7-2|TRBJ2-7|-
CASSSIYYEQYF
TGTGCCAGCAGCTCCATATACTACGAGCAGTACTTC
>-|TRBV15|TRBJ1-2|-
CATSGGGASHGYTF
TGTGCCACCAGCGGTGGGGGGGCCTCACATGGCTACACCTTC
>TRBD1|TRBV6-9|TRBJ2-1|-
CAGGQGACNEQFF
TGTGCCGGAGGCCAGGGGGCGTGCAATGAGCAGTTCTTC
>-|TRBV6-5|TRBJ1-2|few
CASSWDPTGSYGYTF
TGTGCCAGCAGTTGGGATCCGACCGGAAGTTATGGCTACACCTTC
>-|TRBV13|TRBJ1-1|once
CASSRHNTEAFF
TGTGCCAGCAGCCGACATAACACTGAAGCTTTCTTT
>TRBD2|TRBV6-5|TRBJ2-3|-
CASSYSGTSGGLSTDTQYF
TGTGCCAGCAGTTACTCGGGGACTAGCGGGGGGCTTAGCACAGATACGCAGTATTTT
>TRBD1|TRBV11-2|TRBJ2-4|-
CASSSIDRGKNIQYF
TGTGCCAGCAGCTCGATTGACAGGGGCAAAAACATTCAGTACTTC
>TRBD1|TRBV5-4|TRBJ2-3|-
CASRADRSTDTQYF
TGTGCCAGCAGGGCGGACAGGTCCACAGATACGCAGTATTTT
>-|TRBV12-3/TRBV12-4|TRBJ2-5|many
CASSPPKVGGETQYF
TGTGCCAGCAGTCCCCCCAAGGTTGGAGGAGAGACCCAGTACTTC
>TRBD1|TRBV15|TRBJ1-1|-
CATSREGTGATEAFF
TGTGCCACCAGCAGAGAGGGGACAGGGGCCACTGAAGCTTTCTTT
>TRBD2|TRBV7-2|TRBJ2-3|-
CASSLGREGLYTDTQYF
TGTGCCAGCAGCTTAGGTCGGGAGGGACTCTACACAGATACGCAGTATTTT